This record concerns one T cell receptor (beta chain) sequence. This record comes from a study of PD-1 blockade in mismatch repair-deficient tumors. Study in general: All were previously treated, progressing patients with around eleven mismatch repair-deficient cancer types.

PCR or immunohistochemistry showed mismatch repair deficiency in every enrolled patient. This table comes from immunoSEQ multiplex PCR, and its TCRdb copy is limited to in-frame clones, with some not included. There are about 79,000 clones in the sample; 80% to 90% occur only once, and over 4.5% lies in the top ten. The V end was cut by 3 bases, the J end by 5 bases, with 10 bases between. The CDR3 totals 14 residues. The V gene's germline CDR1 is SEHNR and CDR2 FQNEAQ (reference sequence). This chain links TRBV7-9 with TRBJ2-2; perhaps D is TRBD1 or TRBD2 (5 bases each). Material: peripheral blood, obtained 44 weeks after starting pembrolizumab. The receptor was derived from an adult with mismatch repair-deficient cancer. CDR3 loop: CASSLRGNTGELFF. In DNA, the CDR3 is TGTGCCAGCAGCTTGAGGGGAAATACCGGGGAGCTGTTTTTT.